This T cell receptor beta chain was observed in a study of OX40 agonist ivuxolimab in advanced cancers. The length of the CDR3 is 14 residues. Germline lookup yields CDR1 ENHRY and CDR2 SYGVKD. V dropped 5 bases and J dropped 5; count of bases not matched to a gene: 8. Profiled with immunoSEQ multiplex PCR; TCRdb holds only in-frame clones, not every one. The sample contains roughly 64,000 clones, around four fifths of which appear only once. The starting material was CD4+ or CD8+ T cells sorted from blood, obtained in a trial of the OX40 agonist ivuxolimab. This TCR was recovered from an adult with an advanced solid tumor such as melanoma, head and neck, liver or kidney cancer. J is TRBJ2-5 and V is TRBV10-3, with 7 positions matching TRBD1. CDR3 sequence: CAISPGQKTETQYF. DNA of the CDR3: TGTGCCATCAGTCCGGGACAGAAGACGGAGACCCAGTACTTC.